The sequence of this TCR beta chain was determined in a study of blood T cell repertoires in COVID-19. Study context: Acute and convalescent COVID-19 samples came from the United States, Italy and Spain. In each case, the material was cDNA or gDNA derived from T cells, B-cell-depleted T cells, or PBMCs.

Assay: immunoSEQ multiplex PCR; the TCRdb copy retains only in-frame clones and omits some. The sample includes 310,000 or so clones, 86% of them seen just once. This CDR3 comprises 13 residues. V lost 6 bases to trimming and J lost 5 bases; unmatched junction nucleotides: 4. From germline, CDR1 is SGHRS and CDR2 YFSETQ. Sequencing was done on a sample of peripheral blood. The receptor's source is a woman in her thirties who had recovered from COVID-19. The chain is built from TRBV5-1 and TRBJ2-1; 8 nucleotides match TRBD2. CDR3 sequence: CASNLAGNNEQFF. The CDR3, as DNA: TGCGCCAGCAACTTAGCGGGAAACAATGAGCAGTTCTTC.